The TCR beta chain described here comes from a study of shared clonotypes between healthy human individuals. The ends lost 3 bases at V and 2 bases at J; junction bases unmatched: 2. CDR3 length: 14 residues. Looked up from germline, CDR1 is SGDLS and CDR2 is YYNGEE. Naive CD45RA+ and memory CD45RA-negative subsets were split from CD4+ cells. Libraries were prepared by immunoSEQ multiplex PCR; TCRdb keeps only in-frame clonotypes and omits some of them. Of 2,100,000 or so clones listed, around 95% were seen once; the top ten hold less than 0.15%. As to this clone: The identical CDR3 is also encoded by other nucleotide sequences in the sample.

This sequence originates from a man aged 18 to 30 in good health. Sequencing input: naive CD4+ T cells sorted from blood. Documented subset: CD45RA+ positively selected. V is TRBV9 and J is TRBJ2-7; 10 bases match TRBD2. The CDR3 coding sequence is TGTGCCAGCAGCGCCGGACTAGCGGCCTACGAGCAGTACTTC. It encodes CASSAGLAAYEQYF. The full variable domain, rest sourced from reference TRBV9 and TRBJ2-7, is DSGVTQTPKHLITATGQRVTLRCSPRSGDLSVYWYQQSLDQGLQFLIQYYNGEERAKGNILERFSAQQFPDLHSELNLSSLELGDSALYFCASSAGLAAYEQYFGPGTRLTVT.